This T cell receptor beta chain was observed in a study of T-cell reconstitution after alpha-beta-depleted transplantation in children (dated by TCRdb to about 2016). Study-level background: T-cell immune reconstitution after TCRalphabeta/CD19-depleted allogeneic hematopoietic cell transplantation in children was quantitatively tracked in the study by means of TCR repertoire profiling.

The CDR1 and CDR2 encoded by the germline V gene are SQVTM and ANQGSEA. Its CDR3 holds 14 amino acids, cysteine through phenylalanine. Just the 42-base CDR3 DNA is kept, in frame starting at base 1. The germline ends are 16 bases apart after V is trimmed by 4 bases and J by 7 bases. Note on this clonotype: Its antigen is currently not known. No much larger clone is present one base from it, and per-base qualities are unavailable.

Library prep was done by PCR. TCRdb lists the instrument as Illumina HiSeq 2500. To normalize quantification of the TCRbeta repertoire, the TCR libraries were built with molecular barcoding that relied on unique molecular identifiers. Using fastp trimming at Q25 and MiXCR clonotype assembly, TCRdb reanalyzed the public sequencing data and kept in-frame beta chains. Each CDR3 protein appears once, grouped with its most common genes and DNA. The sample records a few hundred thousand distinct CDR3 sequences, around 12% of which are singletons. In total, the top ten clones hold around 6% of the sample. The material was PBMCs from the stem cell graft donor, obtained from the stem cell graft. This receptor was taken from a human donor who donated a stem cell graft to a child with combined immunodeficiency. Recombination joined TRBV29-1 with TRBJ1-4; a confident D gene designation cannot be given. The DNA sequence reads TGCAGCGTTGGTAAGGGTGGCAGTCTTGAAAAACTGTTTTTT. Translated, it gives CSVGKGGSLEKLFF.